The 7 T cell receptor beta chains below come from one sample, sequenced in a study of T cell responses to AZD1222 COVID-19 vaccine. Libraries were prepared by immunoSEQ multiplex PCR; TCRdb keeps only in-frame clonotypes and omits some of them. The repertoire includes tens of thousands of clones, roughly 90% of them detected once, and roughly 3% sits in the top ten. The specimen comprised peripheral blood, sampled 28 days after the second AZD1222 dose. The receptors shown here come from an adult who received the AZD1222 COVID-19 vaccine.

The chain uses TRBV29-1 and TRBJ2-7; D is unresolved. The CDR3 has 12 residues. V was pared by 4 bases and J by 0 bases, with 7 bases between. Looked up from germline, CDR1 is SQVTM and CDR2 is ANQGSEA. CDR3 residues: CSVVYSSYEQYF. The DNA of the CDR3 is TGCAGCGTTGTGTACAGCTCCTACGAGCAGTACTTC.

V and J are TRBV11-3 and TRBJ2-2; no firm D call. The CDR3 is made up of 14 amino acids. The germline V gene encodes CDR1 SGHNT and CDR2 YENEEA. The V gene lost 5 bases and the J gene lost 0 bases, with 7 bases spanning the gap. The CDR3 reads CASSLGSNTGELFF. CDR3 nucleotides: TGTGCCAGCAGCCTCGGTTCGAACACCGGGGAGCTGTTTTTT.

The V and J genes are TRBV9 and TRBJ1-1; D perhaps matches TRBD1 (6 bases). Looked up from germline, CDR1 is SGDLS and CDR2 is YYNGEE. V gave up 0 bases and J gave up 11 bases, with 11 bases separating them. CDR3 length equals 12 residues. CDR3 loop: CASSVAGGRAFF. Here the CDR3 DNA reads TGTGCCAGCAGCGTAGCGGGGGGGCGTGCTTTCTTT.

Only a few counts were recorded for this clone. The chain recombines TRBV12-3 or TRBV12-4 with TRBJ2-7, with D uncertain. CDR3 size: 12 residues. Between the trimmed V and J ends, which lost 5 bases and 0 bases, there was a span of 5 bases. The CDR3 spells CASSRTSYEQYF. The CDR3 DNA reads as TGTGCCAGCAGTCGGACCTCCTACGAGCAGTACTTC.

The rearrangement uses TRBV5-6 and TRBJ1-5, with D uncertain. The CDR3 spans 14 residues. Germline-derived CDR1 and CDR2 are SGHDT and YYEEEE. V was cut by 1 base and J by 4 bases, with 9 bases left in between. The CDR3 loop reads CASSLLGFNQPQHF. CDR3 in DNA: TGTGCCAGCAGCTTGTTGGGGTTTAATCAGCCCCAGCATTTT.

The chain uses TRBV28 and TRBJ2-1; 7 bases are shared with TRBD1. CDR1 MDHEN and CDR2 SYDVKM come from the germline V gene. V lost 6 bases, J lost 2 bases, and 4 bases stayed unmatched. This CDR3 contains 14 residues. The CDR3 spells CASSTTGPYNEQFF. In DNA form, the CDR3 reads TGTGCCAGCAGCACGACAGGGCCCTACAATGAGCAGTTCTTC.

CDR3 amino acids: CASSTLQKTAGRPQHF. CDR3 DNA sequence: TGTGCCAGTAGTACCCTCCAAAAGACGGCCGGACGGCCCCAGCATTTT. The rearrangement links TRBV19 to TRBJ1-5; unclear D gene. V lost 4 bases and J lost 9, with 22 bases in between. The germline V gene has CDR1 LNHDA and CDR2 SQIVND (reference sequence). The CDR3 has 16 residues.